This T cell receptor (beta chain) was recovered during a study of cytomegalovirus exposure and HLA in healthy donors. Turning to the study itself: The same platform as the 500 to 700 first-cohort repertoires was used for the 90 to 150 validation repertoires, a later analysis reported.

The assay was immunoSEQ multiplex PCR, and TCRdb's table has in-frame clones only and misses some. The sample yields 130,000 to 150,000 clones, roughly four fifths seen once. In its sample, this clone was seen once. J was trimmed by 2 bases and V by 2 bases; bases with no gene match: 1. There are 14 residues in the CDR3. Germline values: CDR1 ENHRY, CDR2 SYGVKD. Sequencing was performed on PBMCs. The TCR comes from a woman younger than 45 in good health and CMV-seronegative. This chain links TRBV10-3 with TRBJ1-1; TRBD1 matches 8 bases. The CDR3 coding sequence is TGTGCCATCAGTGAGGGACAGGGAAACACTGAAGCTTTCTTT. This sequence encodes CAISEGQGNTEAFF.